This is a list of T cell receptor beta chains from one sample in a study of cytomegalovirus exposure and HLA in healthy donors. The table came from immunoSEQ multiplex PCR; TCRdb's copy has only in-frame clones and leaves some out. The sample contains hundreds of thousands of clones, approximately 80% of which appear only once. The source material was PBMCs. These receptors were obtained from a boy between 2 and 15 years old in good health and CMV-seronegative. Both conserved end residues are part of each CDR3. Fields, in order: clone size, V gene, J gene, D gene, CDR3 DNA, CDR3 protein. D genes are given only for firm matches. Clone size appears in some rows only: once, few, many, or a class for an expanded clone.

abundance: -; v_gene: TRBV29-1; j_gene: TRBJ2-7; d_gene: -; CDR3nt: TGCAGCGTTCTTCAGGGCCCCTACGAGCAGTACTTC; CDR3aa: CSVLQGPYEQYF
abundance: -; v_gene: TRBV30; j_gene: TRBJ2-7; d_gene: -; CDR3nt: TGTGCCTGGAGTCAGGGCCGCGAGCAGTACTTC; CDR3aa: CAWSQGREQYF
abundance: -; v_gene: TRBV7-2; j_gene: TRBJ2-5; d_gene: TRBD2; CDR3nt: TGTGCCAGCAGCCACGGGGGGGGCGGGGAGACCCAGTACTTC; CDR3aa: CASSHGGGGETQYF
abundance: -; v_gene: TRBV6-5; j_gene: TRBJ2-7; d_gene: TRBD2; CDR3nt: TGTGCCAGCAGTTACTCGGGACTAGCGGGCGAGCAGTACTTC; CDR3aa: CASSYSGLAGEQYF
abundance: -; v_gene: TRBV6-5; j_gene: TRBJ2-1; d_gene: TRBD1; CDR3nt: TGTGCCAGCACCCAGACAGGGGTCAACAATGAGCAGTTCTTC; CDR3aa: CASTQTGVNNEQFF
abundance: -; v_gene: TRBV6-6; j_gene: TRBJ2-7; d_gene: -; CDR3nt: TGTGCCAGCAGCTCCTCGAGCGGAGGGACCTACGAGCAGTACTTC; CDR3aa: CASSSSSGGTYEQYF
abundance: few; v_gene: TRBV7-9; j_gene: TRBJ1-5; d_gene: -; CDR3nt: TGTGCCAGCAGCTTCGGGACAAATCAGCCCCAGCATTTT; CDR3aa: CASSFGTNQPQHF
abundance: -; v_gene: TRBV25-1; j_gene: TRBJ2-1; d_gene: -; CDR3nt: TGTGCCAGCAGTGAATATGGGGAGGTAAAGTACAATGAGCAGTTCTTC; CDR3aa: CASSEYGEVKYNEQFF
abundance: -; v_gene: TRBV25-1; j_gene: TRBJ1-2; d_gene: TRBD1; CDR3nt: TGTGCCAGGACCCCGGGACAGGGTGACTATGGCTACACCTTC; CDR3aa: CARTPGQGDYGYTF
abundance: -; v_gene: TRBV12-5; j_gene: TRBJ1-2; d_gene: -; CDR3nt: TGTGCTAGTGGCCCTGAGGGTCGGTTAGTCGGCTACACCTTC; CDR3aa: CASGPEGRLVGYTF
abundance: once; v_gene: TRBV7-6; j_gene: TRBJ2-1; d_gene: TRBD2; CDR3nt: TGTGCCAGCAGCTATTCGGTGCTAGCGGGGTACAATGAGCAGTTCTTC; CDR3aa: CASSYSVLAGYNEQFF
abundance: -; v_gene: TRBV18; j_gene: TRBJ2-7; d_gene: -; CDR3nt: TGTGCCAGCTCACCACTGACGGGGGATTCAACCGAGCAGTACTTC; CDR3aa: CASSPLTGDSTEQYF
abundance: -; v_gene: TRBV10-2; j_gene: TRBJ2-6; d_gene: TRBD2; CDR3nt: TGCGCCAGCAGGCCACTAGCGGGGGGAACGGCTGGGGCCAACGTCCTGACTTTC; CDR3aa: CASRPLAGGTAGANVLTF
abundance: once; v_gene: TRBV5-1; j_gene: TRBJ2-3; d_gene: -; CDR3nt: TGCGCCAGCAGCTTGCAGGGGACAGATACGCAGTATTTT; CDR3aa: CASSLQGTDTQYF
abundance: -; v_gene: TRBV19; j_gene: TRBJ1-1; d_gene: TRBD1; CDR3nt: TGTGCCAGTAGCCTAACAGGGGGCCGGACTGAAGCTTTCTTT; CDR3aa: CASSLTGGRTEAFF
abundance: -; v_gene: TRBV9; j_gene: TRBJ2-3; d_gene: TRBD2; CDR3nt: TGTGCCAGCAGCGGAAAGCGGGGGGCCTCCACAGATACGCAGTATTTT; CDR3aa: CASSGKRGASTDTQYF
abundance: -; v_gene: TRBV6-1; j_gene: TRBJ2-3; d_gene: -; CDR3nt: TGTGCCAGCAGTGAGTTTCCCGCAGATACGCAGTATTTT; CDR3aa: CASSEFPADTQYF
abundance: -; v_gene: TRBV27; j_gene: TRBJ1-1; d_gene: -; CDR3nt: TGTGCCAGCAGTTCACCAGGCGAGATGAACACTGAAGCTTTCTTT; CDR3aa: CASSSPGEMNTEAFF
abundance: -; v_gene: TRBV7-9; j_gene: TRBJ2-6; d_gene: TRBD1; CDR3nt: TGTGCCAGCAGCCATGGGACAGGAAAAAGCTCTGGGGCCAACGTCCTGACTTTC; CDR3aa: CASSHGTGKSSGANVLTF
abundance: -; v_gene: TRBV10-3; j_gene: TRBJ2-2; d_gene: TRBD1; CDR3nt: TGTGCCATCAGTTTAGGACAGGGGGCGAACACCGGGGAGCTGTTTTTT; CDR3aa: CAISLGQGANTGELFF
abundance: -; v_gene: TRBV19; j_gene: TRBJ2-7; d_gene: TRBD2; CDR3nt: TGTGCCAGTAGTCCCAGCGGGAGAGGCTACGAGCAGTACTTC; CDR3aa: CASSPSGRGYEQYF
abundance: -; v_gene: TRBV6-5; j_gene: TRBJ1-2; d_gene: TRBD1; CDR3nt: TGTGCCAGCAGTAAACAGGGGGCTGGGGGCTACACCTTC; CDR3aa: CASSKQGAGGYTF
abundance: -; v_gene: TRBV27; j_gene: TRBJ2-5; d_gene: -; CDR3nt: TGTGCCAGCAGTCCCAACCAAGAGACCCAGTACTTC; CDR3aa: CASSPNQETQYF
abundance: few; v_gene: TRBV2; j_gene: TRBJ1-1; d_gene: -; CDR3nt: TGTGCCACCAAGGCCCCCCCGGGGGGTCACACTGAAGCTTTCTTT; CDR3aa: CATKAPPGGHTEAFF
abundance: once; v_gene: TRBV7-2; j_gene: TRBJ2-7; d_gene: -; CDR3nt: TGTGCCAGCAGCTTAACAGAATTATACGAGCAGTACTTC; CDR3aa: CASSLTELYEQYF
abundance: -; v_gene: TRBV11-2; j_gene: TRBJ1-2; d_gene: -; CDR3nt: TGTGCCAGCAGCTTATACACCGGGACACCCTACTATGGCTACACCTTC; CDR3aa: CASSLYTGTPYYGYTF
abundance: -; v_gene: TRBV9; j_gene: TRBJ1-1; d_gene: -; CDR3nt: TGTGCCAGCAGCTCGTTTGCGGGGGCGGGCACTGAAGCTTTCTTT; CDR3aa: CASSSFAGAGTEAFF
abundance: -; v_gene: TRBV7-6; j_gene: TRBJ2-3; d_gene: -; CDR3nt: TGTGCCAGCAGCTTAGGAGGGGGTTCTTCGGATACGCAGTATTTT; CDR3aa: CASSLGGGSSDTQYF
abundance: -; v_gene: TRBV11-2; j_gene: TRBJ1-3; d_gene: TRBD1; CDR3nt: TGTGCCAGCAGCTTAGGCCGGGACAGGGGCTTGGACACCATATATTTT; CDR3aa: CASSLGRDRGLDTIYF
abundance: -; v_gene: TRBV6-1; j_gene: TRBJ1-3; d_gene: TRBD1; CDR3nt: TGTGCCAGCAGTGAACGGCAGGGGGAAGGAAACACCATATATTTT; CDR3aa: CASSERQGEGNTIYF
abundance: few; v_gene: TRBV6-1; j_gene: TRBJ1-1; d_gene: -; CDR3nt: TGTGCCAGCAGTGAAGCACAGGAAAGGGGGAACACTGAAGCTTTCTTT; CDR3aa: CASSEAQERGNTEAFF
abundance: -; v_gene: TRBV7-6; j_gene: TRBJ2-1; d_gene: -; CDR3nt: TGTGCCAGCAGCTATCGTGGGGGGGCGGGTGATGAGCAGTTCTTC; CDR3aa: CASSYRGGAGDEQFF
abundance: -; v_gene: TRBV11-2; j_gene: TRBJ2-5; d_gene: TRBD1; CDR3nt: TGTGCCAGCAGCCCTACCAGGACAGGGACGGCAGAGACCCAGTACTTC; CDR3aa: CASSPTRTGTAETQYF
abundance: -; v_gene: TRBV7-8; j_gene: TRBJ1-1; d_gene: -; CDR3nt: TGTGCCAGCAGCGACACAGGGCCCACTGAAGCTTTCTTT; CDR3aa: CASSDTGPTEAFF
abundance: -; v_gene: TRBV9; j_gene: TRBJ2-3; d_gene: -; CDR3nt: TGTGCCAGCAGCGTAGATCAGGGCACAGATACGCAGTATTTT; CDR3aa: CASSVDQGTDTQYF
abundance: -; v_gene: TRBV28; j_gene: TRBJ2-1; d_gene: TRBD2; CDR3nt: TGTGCCAGTGTTCCGGGAGGGCCGATGAATGAGCAGTTCTTC; CDR3aa: CASVPGGPMNEQFF
abundance: -; v_gene: TRBV27; j_gene: TRBJ2-7; d_gene: -; CDR3nt: TGTGCCAGCAGTCCCTACGACAGCACTTACGAGCAGTACTTC; CDR3aa: CASSPYDSTYEQYF
abundance: -; v_gene: TRBV9; j_gene: TRBJ2-7; d_gene: TRBD2; CDR3nt: TGTGCCAGCAGCGTAGGGGCTAGCGGGGACGAGCAGTACTTC; CDR3aa: CASSVGASGDEQYF
abundance: -; v_gene: TRBV30; j_gene: TRBJ2-1; d_gene: TRBD2; CDR3nt: TGTGCCTGGAGCGAACTAGCGGGAGCTGAGCAGTTCTTC; CDR3aa: CAWSELAGAEQFF
abundance: -; v_gene: TRBV9; j_gene: TRBJ2-6; d_gene: -; CDR3nt: TGTGCCAGCAGCCCCCTGGGCCCCTCTGGGGCCAACGTCCTGACTTTC; CDR3aa: CASSPLGPSGANVLTF
abundance: -; v_gene: TRBV7-9; j_gene: TRBJ2-7; d_gene: TRBD2; CDR3nt: TGTGCCAGCAGCTTAGCGGGGGGGAGCTCCTACGAGCAGTACTTC; CDR3aa: CASSLAGGSSYEQYF
abundance: -; v_gene: TRBV13; j_gene: TRBJ2-3; d_gene: TRBD2; CDR3nt: TGTGCCAGCAGCTCCAAACGTACCGGGACTAGCGGGAGCTTAGATACGCAGTATTTT; CDR3aa: CASSSKRTGTSGSLDTQYF
abundance: -; v_gene: TRBV6-1; j_gene: TRBJ2-5; d_gene: -; CDR3nt: TGTGCCAGCAGTGAAAGGGACAAGACCCAGTACTTC; CDR3aa: CASSERDKTQYF
abundance: -; v_gene: TRBV2; j_gene: TRBJ2-2; d_gene: -; CDR3nt: TGTGCCGGTTTTCCGGGACTTTACACCGGGGAGCTGTTTTTT; CDR3aa: CAGFPGLYTGELFF
abundance: -; v_gene: TRBV9; j_gene: TRBJ1-1; d_gene: TRBD1; CDR3nt: TGTGCCAGCAGCGTAGGGGGGACAGGGGGTATCACTGAAGCTTTCTTT; CDR3aa: CASSVGGTGGITEAFF
abundance: -; v_gene: TRBV7-8; j_gene: TRBJ2-2; d_gene: TRBD1; CDR3nt: TGTGCCAGCAGCCCTTACGGACAGGGGGCCAACACCGGGGAGCTGTTTTTT; CDR3aa: CASSPYGQGANTGELFF
abundance: -; v_gene: TRBV12-5; j_gene: TRBJ2-2; d_gene: TRBD2; CDR3nt: TGTGCTAGTGGTACACGAGCGGGAGTGAACACCGGGGAGCTGTTTTTT; CDR3aa: CASGTRAGVNTGELFF
abundance: once; v_gene: TRBV5-4; j_gene: TRBJ2-5; d_gene: -; CDR3nt: TGTGCCAGCAGCTCAAAAGGGGGTCGAGAGACCCAGTACTTC; CDR3aa: CASSSKGGRETQYF
abundance: -; v_gene: TRBV19; j_gene: TRBJ2-7; d_gene: -; CDR3nt: TGTGCCAGACATCATACTAGACTAGAACGCTCCTACGAGCAGTACTTC; CDR3aa: CARHHTRLERSYEQYF
abundance: -; v_gene: TRBV5-1; j_gene: TRBJ2-3; d_gene: TRBD1; CDR3nt: TGCGCCAGCAGCCGGGATCTGACAGGGGTTTCCACAGATACGCAGTATTTT; CDR3aa: CASSRDLTGVSTDTQYF
abundance: -; v_gene: TRBV6-5; j_gene: TRBJ2-5; d_gene: TRBD2; CDR3nt: TGTGCCAGCAGTTTGACTAGCGGGGAGAGAGAGACCCAGTACTTC; CDR3aa: CASSLTSGERETQYF
abundance: -; v_gene: TRBV2; j_gene: TRBJ2-7; d_gene: -; CDR3nt: TGTGCCAGCAGTGAGGCAGAAAAAACCTACGAGCAGTACTTC; CDR3aa: CASSEAEKTYEQYF
abundance: -; v_gene: TRBV7-3; j_gene: TRBJ2-3; d_gene: -; CDR3nt: TGTGCCAGCAGCTATCAGACAGGTACAGATACGCAGTATTTT; CDR3aa: CASSYQTGTDTQYF
abundance: -; v_gene: TRBV7-9; j_gene: TRBJ1-2; d_gene: -; CDR3nt: TGTGCCAGCAGCTTAGCCCGGACAGAACCCTATGGCTACACCTTC; CDR3aa: CASSLARTEPYGYTF
abundance: -; v_gene: TRBV6-5; j_gene: TRBJ2-1; d_gene: -; CDR3nt: TGTGCCAGCAGTCCTAGCGAGGGAAATGAGCAGTTCTTC; CDR3aa: CASSPSEGNEQFF